Listed here are 12 T cell receptor beta chains from one sample, sequenced in a study of blood T cell repertoires in COVID-19. The data were produced by immunoSEQ multiplex PCR, yet TCRdb's version contains in-frame clones alone and is incomplete. The table has approximately 260,000 clones, approximately 86% seen once; the top ten hold around 3%. Sequencing was carried out using PBMCs or T cells enriched from blood (not recorded which). The receptors derive from a woman in her thirties or forties with acute COVID-19.

This chain connects TRBV3-1 (or the pseudogene TRBV3-2) to TRBJ1-1; weak D call: TRBD1 (5 bases). CDR1 and CDR2 from the germline V gene are LGHDT and YNNKEL (reference sequence). Trimming left V 4 bases short and J 5 bases short, with 17 bases between. The CDR3 runs 15 residues. The CDR3 sequence is CASSPLAGGRTEAFF. CDR3 bases: TGTGCCAGCAGCCCCCTAGCGGGGGGGAGGACTGAAGCTTTCTTT.

CDR3 region: CASIKDRGLVEQFF. CDR3 bases: TGTGCCAGCATAAAGGACAGGGGGTTAGTTGAGCAGTTCTTC. This chain links TRBV2 with TRBJ2-1; 10 nucleotides line up with TRBD1. The CDR3 spans 14 residues. Germline loops: CDR1 SNHLY, CDR2 FYNNEI. V was clipped by 7 bases and J by 9 bases; unmatched bases: 9.

The chain combines TRBV5-1 with TRBJ2-2, with TRBD2 matching over 8 bases. The V gene end was trimmed by 0 bases and the J gene end by 4 bases; junction bases not matched to a gene: 5. CDR3 length: 16 residues. Germline V gene lookup returns CDR1 SGHRS and CDR2 YFSETQ. DNA of the CDR3: TGCGCCAGCAGCTTGGTTGAGCGGGAGATCACCGGGGAGCTGTTTTTT. Residues: CASSLVEREITGELFF.

The rearrangement links TRBV24-1 to TRBJ2-5; 12 bases agree with TRBD1. This CDR3 comprises 19 residues. The J segment lost 4 bases and the V segment lost 1 base, leaving 12 bases of the junction unmatched. Germline values: CDR1 KGHDR, CDR2 SFDVKD. The CDR3 nucleotides are TGTGCCACCAGTGATTTTACCGGGACAGGGGGCTGTAAGGGAGAGACCCAGTACTTC. It specifies CATSDFTGTGGCKGETQYF.

The chain joins TRBV27 to TRBJ2-1, with TRBD2 identical over 14 bases. This CDR3 is built from 19 residues. The junction had 10 bases not matched to a gene; V was cut back by 4 bases and J by 2 bases. From germline, CDR1 is MNHEY and CDR2 SMNVEV (reference sequence). Written as DNA, the CDR3 is TGTGCCAGCAGTTATCTCGGACTAGCGGGAGGTGCCCCCTACAATGAGCAGTTCTTC. It encodes CASSYLGLAGGAPYNEQFF.

The chain recombines TRBV12-5 with TRBJ2-7; 12 positions match TRBD2. This CDR3 has 14 residues. The V gene end was trimmed by 7 bases and the J gene end by 6 bases; junction bases not matched to a gene: 7. Germline V gives CDR1 LGHNT, CDR2 FRNRAP. This chain's CDR3 is CASAMTSGSSEQYF. CDR3 sequence (DNA): TGTGCTAGTGCGATGACTAGCGGGAGCTCCGAGCAGTACTTC.

The chain recombines TRBV7-8 with TRBJ1-4, with TRBD1 matching over 9 bases. Looked up from germline, CDR1 is SGHVS and CDR2 is FQNEAQ. Losses at the gene ends were 5 bases for V and 5 bases for J; bases not matched to a gene: 6. This CDR3 has 15 residues. The CDR3 DNA is TGTGCCAGCAGCATCGTGACAGGGGGAAATGAAAAACTGTTTTTT. This encodes CASSIVTGGNEKLFF.

The chain uses TRBV24-1 and TRBJ2-1; 7 nucleotides align to TRBD1. The CDR3 extends over 14 amino acids. CDR1 and CDR2 (germline): KGHDR, SFDVKD. V lost 0 bases to trimming and J lost 6 bases; unmatched junction nucleotides: 1. CDR3 loop: CATSDLYRGNEQFF. The CDR3 DNA reads as TGTGCCACCAGTGATTTGTACAGGGGCAATGAGCAGTTCTTC.

The chain combines TRBV19 with TRBJ2-1, with TRBD1 identical over 10 bases. V lost 4 bases and J lost 8; bases outside the gene matches: 8. The CDR3 extends over 15 amino acids. CDR1 and CDR2 (germline): LNHDA, SQIVND (reference sequence). This CDR3 reads CASSKWRQGADEQFF. The CDR3 DNA reads TGTGCCAGTAGTAAATGGAGACAGGGGGCCGATGAGCAGTTCTTC.

The gene calls are TRBV19 and TRBJ2-1; no clear D. V lost 8 bases and J lost 2, with 10 bases in between. CDR3 size: 13 residues. Germline assignment: CDR1 LNHDA and CDR2 SQIVND (reference sequence). The CDR3 bases are TGTGCCAGTTCTCCGGAGCCCTACAATGAGCAGTTCTTC. Translation gives CASSPEPYNEQFF.

J is TRBJ1-1 and V is TRBV6-6; 8 bases are a match to TRBD1. With V trimmed by 5 bases and J by 1 base, 6 bases remained unmatched. There are 15 residues in the CDR3. Germline CDR1 and CDR2: MNHNY and SVGAGI (reference sequence). The chain's CDR3 is CASSNPGTGNTEAFF. CDR3 sequence (DNA): TGTGCCAGCAGTAACCCCGGGACAGGGAACACTGAAGCTTTCTTT.

This clone appeared a single time. V gene TRBV21-1 combines with J gene TRBJ2-7; TRBD1 is the table's D call and was not checked against the DNA. TRBV21-1 represents a pseudogene. The CDR3 is 14 residues long. CDR3 sequence reads: CASAHLGQPYEQYF. The CDR3 DNA sequence: TGTGCCAGCGCCCACCTGGGACAGCCATACGAGCAGTACTTC.